The next 32 T cell receptor beta chains were all read from a single sample in a study of T cells after yellow fever vaccination. TCRdb reanalysed the 5' RACE reads using MiXCR and keeps one entry per CDR3 protein. The sample records a few hundred thousand distinct CDR3 sequences, about 6.9% being singletons. The sequencing used PBMCs, collected roughly 47 days after the first yellow fever vaccination. The receptors were gathered from a man aged 18 to 29 who received the YFV17D yellow fever vaccine.

This clonotype was seen a few times. The chain combines TRBV30 with TRBJ1-1; D gene unclear. Germline V gives CDR1 GTSNPN, CDR2 SVGIG (reference sequence). This CDR3 contains 14 residues. Trimming shortened V by 1 base and J by 5 bases, and 14 bases separated the two germline ends. The CDR3 region has the DNA TGTGCCTGGAGTGCCTTCCTCTATGGTACTGAAGCTTTCTTT. Translating gives CAWSAFLYGTEAFF.

The chain carries TRBV9 and TRBJ2-2, with 9 bases aligning to TRBD2. The V and J ends lost 0 bases and 6 bases, in that order; junction bases with no gene match: 9. Germline CDR1 reads SGDLS; CDR2 reads YYNGEE. This CDR3 region has 17 residues. This CDR3 reads CASSVEARAGGPGELFF. CDR3 nucleotides: TGTGCCAGCAGCGTAGAGGCAAGGGCGGGGGGGCCCGGGGAGCTGTTTTTT.

The table lists this clonotype with many counts. This chain uses TRBV27 with TRBJ1-5; TRBD1 is a possible D gene (5 bases). Germline-derived CDR1 and CDR2 are MNHEY and SMNVEV (reference sequence). V was trimmed by 3 bases and J by 2 bases, leaving 8 bases between them. CDR3 size: 14 residues. The CDR3 reads CASSFSRGNQPQHF. CDR3 in DNA: TGTGCCAGCAGTTTTTCCAGGGGCAATCAGCCCCAGCATTTT.

The chain couples TRBV7-3 to TRBJ2-2, with 7 positions matching TRBD2. The CDR3 is 16 amino acids. Germline lookup yields CDR1 SGHTA and CDR2 FQGTGA. Trimming cost V 5 bases and J 6 bases; bases outside gene matches: 12. The CDR3: CASSPGGIPFSGELFF. The CDR3 nucleotides are TGTGCCAGCAGCCCCGGGGGGATACCTTTTTCCGGGGAGCTGTTTTTT.

J is TRBJ2-1 and V is TRBV29-1; 11 bases fit TRBD2. Germline V gives CDR1 SQVTM, CDR2 ANQGSEA. Trimming took 4 bases from V and 0 from J; bases not matched to a gene: 11. The CDR3 is 18 residues long. The CDR3 reads CSVGGITSGGFSYNEQFF. In nucleotides, the CDR3 is TGCAGCGTTGGCGGGATAACTAGCGGGGGCTTCTCCTACAATGAGCAGTTCTTC.

The chain couples TRBV12-3 or TRBV12-4 to TRBJ2-2; 8 positions agree with TRBD2. The CDR3 length is 15 residues. Trimming removed 2 bases from V and 4 bases from J; junction bases left unmatched: 3. For the CDR3, the DNA is TGTGCCAGCAGTTTATTCGGGGGGGCCACCGGGGAGCTGTTTTTT. This translates into CASSLFGGATGELFF.

There are a few counts of this clonotype. The CDR3 loop reads CSVEAGNSGNTIYF. The CDR3 nucleotides read TGCAGCGTTGAGGCTGGAAACTCTGGAAACACCATATATTTT. The chain employs TRBV29-1 and TRBJ1-3; no definite D call. Trimming shortened V by 3 bases and J by 0 bases, and 9 bases separated the two germline ends. The length of the CDR3 is 14 residues. From germline, CDR1 is SQVTM and CDR2 ANQGSEA.

In this sample, this clonotype turned up a few times. This sequence joins TRBV7-9 and TRBJ2-6; D tentatively fits TRBD1 or TRBD2 (5 bases each). The CDR3 has 17 amino acids. The V end lost 1 base, the J end lost 1 base, and 11 bases lay between the germline ends. Germline V gene data show CDR1 as SEHNR and CDR2 as FQNEAQ (reference sequence). The CDR3 loop reads CASSLESRGSGANVLTF. CDR3 bases: TGTGCCAGCAGCTTAGAATCGAGGGGATCTGGGGCCAACGTCCTGACTTTC.

This clonotype was observed a handful of times. This chain links TRBV6-2 or TRBV6-3 with TRBJ2-6, with a weak D call TRBD1 (6 bases). This CDR3 contains 16 residues. CDR1 is MNHEY, CDR2 SVGEGT, per germline. The ends were cut back, 8 bases at V and 1 base at J, with 15 bases in the middle. This CDR3 is CASLRGRGSGANVLTF. CDR3 DNA: TGTGCCAGCCTCAGGGGTCGGGGATCTGGGGCCAACGTCCTGACTTTC.

Only a few counts were recorded for this clonotype. The gene calls are TRBV11-2 and TRBJ2-1; D is ambiguous. The V gene lost 5 bases and the J gene lost 10 bases, with 21 bases spanning the gap. The germline CDR1 and CDR2 sequences are SGHAT and FQNNGV. The CDR3 runs to 15 residues. CDR3 in amino acids: CASSLARVRYREQFF. The CDR3 DNA is TGTGCCAGCAGCCTTGCCCGAGTGCGTTATAGGGAGCAGTTCTTC. The variable domain in full, with the rest retrieved from reference TRBV11-2 and TRBJ2-1, is EAGVAQSPRYKIIEKRQSVAFWCNPISGHATLYWYQQILGQGPKLLIQFQNNGVVDDSQLPKDRFSAERLKGVDSTLKIQPAKLEDSAVYLCASSLARVRYREQFFGPGTRLTVL.

This clonotype was counted at least ten times. The gene calls are TRBV4-1 and TRBJ1-5; a possible D gene is TRBD1 (5 bases). Trimming removed 1 base at V and 3 bases at J, with 10 bases between. Germline V lookup: CDR1 MGHRA, CDR2 YSYEKL. The CDR3 totals 15 residues. The CDR3 coding sequence is TGCGCCAGCAGCCAAGCGGGACGGGCCAATCAGCCCCAGCATTTT. This codes for CASSQAGRANQPQHF.

This rearrangement joins TRBV20-1 to TRBJ2-2; no reliable D call. Germline CDR1 and CDR2: DFQATT and SNEGSKA (reference sequence). The V end lost 0 bases, the J end lost 7 bases, and 6 bases lay between the germline ends. This CDR3 has 12 residues. CDR3 residues: CSARDHDGELFF. The CDR3 bases are TGCAGTGCTAGAGATCACGACGGGGAGCTGTTTTTT.

This clonotype was seen a few times. The chain carries TRBV28 and TRBJ1-5; 7 nucleotides match TRBD1. The CDR3 has 16 amino acids. CDR1 and CDR2 (germline): MDHEN, SYDVKM. The V segment lost 6 bases and the J segment 5 bases; nucleotides outside the gene matches: 13. The CDR3 here is CASSTGQSGPYQPQHF. The CDR3 nucleotides are TGTGCCAGCAGCACGGGACAGTCCGGGCCTTATCAGCCCCAGCATTTT.

The V and J genes are TRBV7-2 and TRBJ2-3; TRBD2 matches at 12 bases. Germline V gene sequence: CDR1 SGHTA, CDR2 FQGNSA. CDR3 length: 16 amino acids. V was pared by 5 bases and J by 2 bases, with 5 bases of the junction left unmatched. The CDR3 is CASSLTSGGPTDTQYF. In nucleotides, the CDR3 is TGTGCCAGCAGCCTGACTAGCGGGGGTCCCACAGATACGCAGTATTTT.

This clonotype was recorded a few times. V gene TRBV20-1 combines with J gene TRBJ2-3; maybe TRBD2 (5 bases). Germline V lookup: CDR1 DFQATT, CDR2 SNEGSKA (reference sequence). Trimming shortened V by 3 bases and J by 6 bases, and 16 bases separated the two germline ends. The CDR3 extends over 14 amino acids. The chain's CDR3 is CSASSAGPRDTQYF. The CDR3 DNA sequence: TGCAGTGCTAGTTCGGCGGGTCCTCGGGATACGCAGTATTTT.

This clonotype was seen many times. The chain is built from TRBV12-3 or TRBV12-4 and TRBJ2-1; D not resolved. The ends were cut back, 5 bases at V and 10 bases at J, with 15 bases in the middle. The CDR3 consists of 13 residues. For the CDR3, the DNA is TGTGCCAGCAGTCCCCCCGGCCCTTTCGAGCAGTTCTTC. It specifies CASSPPGPFEQFF.

This clonotype occurred a few times. The chain combines TRBV5-6 with TRBJ2-1, with TRBD2 matching 9 bases. Germline V gene sequence: CDR1 SGHDT, CDR2 YYEEEE. The CDR3 has 17 amino acids. With V trimmed by 2 bases and J by 8 bases, 14 bases remained unmatched. CDR3 region: CASSFESSGASADEQFF. Written as DNA, the CDR3 is TGTGCCAGCAGCTTTGAGTCTAGCGGGGCATCGGCCGATGAGCAGTTCTTC.

This clonotype appeared a few times. The CDR3 DNA reads TGCGCCAGCAGCTTGTTGGGACAGGGGACCTACAATGAGCAGTTCTTC. It specifies CASSLLGQGTYNEQFF. V is TRBV5-1 and J is TRBJ2-1, with 10 bases that match TRBD1. Germline V lookup: CDR1 SGHRS, CDR2 YFSETQ. V lost 1 base, J lost 2 bases, and 3 bases stayed unmatched. This CDR3 is built from 16 residues.

This clonotype was recorded many times. This chain uses TRBV7-8 with TRBJ2-7, with D perhaps TRBD1 (5 bases). The CDR3 sequence is 14 residues long. Germline V gives CDR1 SGHVS, CDR2 FQNEAQ. The ends were cut back, 3 bases at V and 2 bases at J, with 11 bases in the middle. CDR3 sequence reads: CASSFSRVPYEQYV. The CDR3, as DNA: TGTGCCAGCAGCTTCTCCAGGGTCCCCTACGAGCAGTACGTC.

This clonotype was counted only a few times. The V gene is TRBV29-1, the J gene TRBJ2-3; 10 bases match TRBD2. The germline CDR1 and CDR2 sequences are SQVTM and ANQGSEA. The CDR3 runs to 15 residues. Trimming removed 6 bases from V and 0 bases from J; junction bases left unmatched: 6. The CDR3 DNA follows: TGCAGCGTGACTAGCGGGTCCTCTAGCACAGATACGCAGTATTTT. Translated, it gives CSVTSGSSSTDTQYF.

V and J are TRBV4-3 and TRBJ2-4, with D tentatively TRBD1 or TRBD2 (5 bases each). The CDR3 covers 16 residues. The V end was cut by 1 base, the J end by 4 bases, with 14 bases between. Germline loops: CDR1 LGHNA, CDR2 YSLEER. The CDR3 nucleotides read TGCGCCAGCAGCCAAGGCCCTACGAGGGGTAAAAACATTCAGTACTTC. Translation gives CASSQGPTRGKNIQYF.

This sequence joins TRBV28 and TRBJ2-5; 7 nucleotides align to TRBD2. CDR1 and CDR2 from the germline V gene are MDHEN and SYDVKM. After removal of 3 bases from V and 2 bases from J, the junction contained 9 bases not matched to a gene. The CDR3 spans 16 residues. The CDR3 DNA reads TGTGCCAGCAGTTTTCTCCCTGCAGCGGGGCAAGAGACCCAGTACTTC. It is translated as CASSFLPAAGQETQYF.

The CDR3 loop reads CSGEDNDYEQYF. The CDR3 region has the DNA TGCAGCGGGGAGGACAACGACTACGAGCAGTACTTC. The V and J genes are TRBV29-1 and TRBJ2-7, with a weak D call TRBD2 (6 bases). The ends were cut back, 7 bases at V and 3 bases at J, with 13 bases in the middle. The CDR3 is 12 amino acids. Germline values: CDR1 SQVTM, CDR2 ANQGSEA.

There are many counts of this clonotype. The chain employs TRBV6-4 and TRBJ2-2; D is unclear. The germline V and J ends were trimmed by 8 bases and 4 bases, with 11 bases remaining between them. The CDR3 is 13 residues long. Germline CDR1 reads MRHNA; CDR2 reads SNTAGT. The CDR3 loop reads CASSFQSTGELFF. The DNA of the CDR3 is TGTGCCAGCTCATTTCAGAGCACCGGGGAGCTGTTTTTT.

The table lists this clonotype with many counts. The chain uses TRBV5-1 and TRBJ2-5, with D uncertain. The V end lost 0 bases, the J end lost 5 bases, and 8 bases lay between the germline ends. The CDR3 spans 13 residues. Germline values: CDR1 SGHRS, CDR2 YFSETQ. The CDR3 nucleotides are TGCGCCAGCAGCTTGGACACCCCGGAGACCCAGTACTTC. Protein product: CASSLDTPETQYF. Looking up the rest from reference TRBV5-1 and TRBJ2-5 gives the full variable domain: KAGVTQTPRYLIKTRGQQVTLSCSPISGHRSVSWYQQTPGQGLQFLFEYFSETQRNKGNFPGRFSGRQFSNSRSEMNVSTLELGDSALYLCASSLDTPETQYFGPGTRLLVL.

In its sample, this clonotype was seen many times. The J gene is TRBJ1-1, the V gene TRBV5-1, with D possibly matching TRBD1 (6 bases). Germline lookup yields CDR1 SGHRS and CDR2 YFSETQ. V shed 2 bases and J shed 5 bases, with 16 bases lying between them. The CDR3 sequence is 15 residues long. The CDR3 loop is CASSLDRTLGTEAFF. In DNA form, the CDR3 reads TGCGCCAGCAGCTTAGACAGGACGCTGGGTACTGAAGCTTTCTTT.

This clonotype was found many times. This chain links TRBV5-1 with TRBJ2-2; possibly TRBD2 for D (5 bases). The CDR3 length is 14 residues. CDR1 is SGHRS, CDR2 YFSETQ, per germline. The V end was cut by 6 bases, the J end by 8 bases, with 17 bases between. As DNA, the CDR3 is TGCGCCAGCACCCACGCCCGGGGATCGGGGGAGCTGTTTTTT. It translates to CASTHARGSGELFF.

This clonotype was observed at least ten times. The chain is built from TRBV5-1 and TRBJ1-1; the D gene is possibly TRBD1 (6 bases). CDR1 is SGHRS, CDR2 YFSETQ, per germline. Trimming removed 4 bases from V and 5 bases from J, with 15 bases in between. The length of the CDR3 is 14 residues. This CDR3 is CASSLYSGETEAFF. The CDR3 bases are TGCGCCAGCAGCCTATACTCAGGGGAGACTGAAGCTTTCTTT. The full variable domain, its missing parts supplied by reference TRBV5-1 and TRBJ1-1, is KAGVTQTPRYLIKTRGQQVTLSCSPISGHRSVSWYQQTPGQGLQFLFEYFSETQRNKGNFPGRFSGRQFSNSRSEMNVSTLELGDSALYLCASSLYSGETEAFFGQGTRLTVV.

This clonotype has a count of ten or more. The V call is TRBV6-1, the J call TRBJ2-4; perhaps D is TRBD1 or TRBD2 (6 bases each). Germline values: CDR1 MNHNS, CDR2 SASEGT. V was cut by 7 bases and J by 8 bases, with 27 bases left in between. The CDR3 length is 17 residues. The CDR3 loop is CASTPRVGGGSSDIQYF. The CDR3 coding sequence is TGTGCCAGCACCCCCAGGGTGGGGGGCGGGTCATCGGACATTCAGTACTTC.

The chain is built from TRBV5-1 and TRBJ1-1, with a weak D call TRBD1 (5 bases). Trimming cost V 1 base and J 3 bases, with 13 bases left between them. Germline CDR1 reads SGHRS; CDR2 reads YFSETQ. The length of the CDR3 is 15 residues. The CDR3 nucleotides are TGCGCCAGCAGCTTGAAGGGATTCAGGGACACTGAAGCTTTCTTT. Encoded protein: CASSLKGFRDTEAFF.

This clonotype was counted only a few times. The chain links TRBV12-3 or TRBV12-4 to TRBJ1-1; possibly TRBD1 for D (5 bases). V lost 2 bases to trimming and J lost 4 bases, with 5 bases between them. The CDR3 is 12 residues long. DNA of the CDR3: TGTGCCAGCAGTTTACAGGGCACTGAAGCTTTCTTT. This translates into CASSLQGTEAFF.

In its sample, this clonotype was seen a few times. The gene calls are TRBV10-3 and TRBJ1-1, with TRBD1 matching 8 bases. V gave up 11 bases and J gave up 1 base; unmatched junction bases: 6. The V gene's germline CDR1 is ENHRY and CDR2 SYGVKD. The CDR3 loop spans 13 amino acids. CDR3 in DNA: TGTGCCGTCCAGGGGGCGGGGAACACTGAAGCTTTCTTT. It encodes CAVQGAGNTEAFF.